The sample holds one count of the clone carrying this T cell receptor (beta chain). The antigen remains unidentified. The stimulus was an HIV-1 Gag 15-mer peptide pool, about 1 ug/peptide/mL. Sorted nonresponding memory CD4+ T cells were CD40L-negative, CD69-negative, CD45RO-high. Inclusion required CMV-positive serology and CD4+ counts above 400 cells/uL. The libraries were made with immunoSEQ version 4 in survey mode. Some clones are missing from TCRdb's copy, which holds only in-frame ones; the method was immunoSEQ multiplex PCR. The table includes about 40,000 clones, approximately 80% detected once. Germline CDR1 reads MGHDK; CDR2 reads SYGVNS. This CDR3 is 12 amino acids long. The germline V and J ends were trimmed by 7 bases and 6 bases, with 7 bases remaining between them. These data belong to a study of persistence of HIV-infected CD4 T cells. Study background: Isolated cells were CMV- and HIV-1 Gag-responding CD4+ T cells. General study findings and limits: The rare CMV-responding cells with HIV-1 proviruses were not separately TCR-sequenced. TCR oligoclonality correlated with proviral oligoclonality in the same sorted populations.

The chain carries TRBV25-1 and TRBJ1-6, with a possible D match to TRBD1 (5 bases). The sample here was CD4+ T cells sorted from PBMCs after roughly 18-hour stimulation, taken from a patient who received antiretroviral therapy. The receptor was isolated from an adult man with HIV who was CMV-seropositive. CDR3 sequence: CASNRLNSPLHF. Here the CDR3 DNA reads TGTGCCAGCAACAGGCTTAATTCACCCCTCCACTTT.